This section outlines one T cell receptor beta chain sequence together with its context. This clone was found once. Its antigen specificity is not known. Base qualities were left out, and no much larger clone turns up one base away. The data stem from a study of blood T cell repertoires in COVID-19 (dated by TCRdb to 2019 to 2021). In the study overall: Samples from collaborators originated in the United States, Italy and Spain and spanned both the acute and convalescent phases of COVID-19. HLA class I and class II types, where available, came from metadata supplied by the sample provider rather than from assay-based typing. Nearly every sample came with metadata listing a de-identified subject ID, COVID-19 status, age in years and sex. The prospective study material was composed of cDNA or gDNA derived from T cells, B-cell-depleted T cells, or PBMCs. Deeply sampled blood TCRbeta repertoires from subjects exposed to, actively infected with, or recovered from COVID-19 were included in the dataset. Samples came from the ongoing ImmuneRACE study (first 160 participants) plus 1,254 subjects from 6 global collaborators. The repertoires were made available in a free public database intended to serve as a resource for research on the immune response to SARS-CoV-2. What the work shows at the level of the full study, not this receptor alone: The quantity of clinical and demographic metadata differed by source and by participant and was supplied without curation.

V was cut back by 4 bases and J by 4 bases, leaving a gap of 12 bases between them. Looking up the germline V gene yields CDR1 LGHNA and CDR2 YNFKEQ. CDR3 length: 14 amino acids, cysteine to phenylalanine. Only the CDR3 region is kept as DNA, spanning 42 bases read in frame from base 1. TCRbeta CDR3 regions were amplified from genomic DNA using the immunoSEQ Assay, a bias-controlled multiplex PCR. The original methods were these. Within the assay, amplification of reference gene primers was used to estimate how many nucleated cells each sample contained. To quantify the absolute abundance of each unique TCRbeta CDR3 rearrangement, sequence reads were collapsed and filtered. Productive Simpson clonality was computed per sample as the square root of Simpson's diversity index over productive rearrangements. TCRdb limited this immuneACCESS table to in-frame rearrangements with V and J called. A share of clones is missing; checked studies link under half to unresolved V genes, and the rest is unexplained. V and J calls and clone size are copied from that table; D and trimming were computed from the DNA. This sample gives under 40,000 clones in total; around 90% of them show up just once. About 1.6% of the sample is held by the ten biggest clonotypes.

Whole blood was collected in K2EDTA tubes by collaborating institutions according to the institutions' own protocols. For TCRbeta analysis, collaborators shipped samples in one of three forms: frozen whole blood, isolated PBMCs, or DNA extracted from either of those sample types. Material for sequencing was peripheral blood. This receptor chain uses TRBV4-2 and TRBJ2-3; no confident D gene assignment can be made. This TCR came from a man aged 55 to 70 with active COVID-19. In nucleotides, the sequence is TGTGCCAGCAGCCGAGATTCTCGGGCAGATACGCAGTATTTT. Its amino acids are CASSRDSRADTQYF.